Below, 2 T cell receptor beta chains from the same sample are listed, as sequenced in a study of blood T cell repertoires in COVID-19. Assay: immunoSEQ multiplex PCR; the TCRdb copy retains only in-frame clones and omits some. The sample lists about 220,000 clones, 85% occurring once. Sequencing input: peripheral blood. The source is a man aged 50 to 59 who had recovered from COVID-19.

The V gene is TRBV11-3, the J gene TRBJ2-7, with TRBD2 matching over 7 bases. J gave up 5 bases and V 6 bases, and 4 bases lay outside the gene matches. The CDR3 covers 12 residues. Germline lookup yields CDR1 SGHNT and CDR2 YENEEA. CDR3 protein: CASRRGRDEQYF. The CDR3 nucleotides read TGTGCCAGCAGGCGGGGGAGGGACGAGCAGTACTTC. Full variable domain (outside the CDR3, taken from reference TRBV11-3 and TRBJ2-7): EAGVVQSPRYKIIEKKQPVAFWCNPISGHNTLYWYLQNLGQGPELLIRYENEEAVDDSQLPKDRFSAERLKGVDSTLKIQPAELGDSAVYLCASRRGRDEQYFGPGTRLTVT.

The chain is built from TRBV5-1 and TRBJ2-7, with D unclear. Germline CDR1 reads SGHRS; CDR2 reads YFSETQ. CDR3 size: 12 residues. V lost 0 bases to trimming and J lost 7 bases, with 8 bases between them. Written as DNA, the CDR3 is TGCGCCAGCAGCTTGGCCTCGGGTGAGCAGTACTTC. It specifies CASSLASGEQYF.